Below are 27 T cell receptor beta chains sequenced from a single sample in a study of T cell repertoires in cytomegalovirus infection. Via MiXCR, TCRdb re-called the reads, giving one row per CDR3 protein. The sample has about 60,000 distinct CDR3 sequences, about 33% seen once; the top ten hold approximately 70%. No antigen has been assigned to these receptors. The sample comprised PBMCs, sequenced either directly or after in vitro stimulation (not recorded which). These receptors all stem from a human donor in good health (CMV status not recorded). Some clones in this sample may be carry-over from other donors' samples.

This clonotype was observed a single time. This chain joins TRBV6-4 and TRBJ1-6; D is possibly TRBD1 (6 bases). The germline CDR1 and CDR2 sequences are MRHNA and SNTAGT. The ends were cut back, 5 bases at V and 5 bases at J, with 13 bases in the middle. This CDR3 spans 15 amino acids. As DNA, the CDR3 is TGTGCCAGCAGTCCCAGGGGAAGAGATAATTCACCCCTCCACTTT. Protein product: CASSPRGRDNSPLHF.

There are a few counts of this clonotype. V is TRBV5-5 and J is TRBJ2-1; 9 bases align to TRBD1. V lost 2 bases, J lost 9 bases, and 9 bases stayed unmatched. CDR3 size: 15 residues. Germline V gene data show CDR1 as SGHKS and CDR2 as YYEKEE (reference sequence). The chain's CDR3 is CASSFPGQGILEQFF. The CDR3 region has the DNA TGTGCCAGCAGCTTCCCGGGACAGGGTATTCTTGAGCAGTTCTTC.

The chain carries TRBV5-1 and TRBJ1-2; 11 positions agree with TRBD1. V gave up 0 bases and J gave up 3 bases; unmatched junction bases: 1. CDR1 and CDR2 from the germline V gene are SGHRS and YFSETQ. The CDR3 totals 15 residues. This chain's CDR3 is CASSLGTGGDYGYTF. The CDR3 DNA sequence: TGCGCCAGCAGCTTGGGGACAGGGGGCGACTATGGCTACACCTTC.

This clonotype was counted a few times. The genes are TRBV7-9 and TRBJ2-5, with D uncertain. Germline V lookup: CDR1 SEHNR, CDR2 FQNEAQ (reference sequence). The CDR3 is 13 residues long. Between the trimmed V and J ends, which lost 5 bases and 4 bases, there was a span of 11 bases. CDR3 bases: TGTGCCAGCAGCCCACCCGGCGGAGAGACCCAGTACTTC. This codes for CASSPPGGETQYF.

V usage is TRBV7-9 and J usage is TRBJ1-6, with 7 bases matching TRBD1. This CDR3 contains 14 residues. The germline CDR1 and CDR2 sequences are SEHNR and FQNEAQ (reference sequence). V lost 8 bases to trimming and J lost 7 bases; unmatched junction nucleotides: 8. CDR3 sequence reads: CASRIGTANSPLHF. The CDR3 nucleotides are TGTGCCAGCCGAATTGGGACAGCCAATTCACCCCTCCACTTT.

The chain links TRBV20-1 to TRBJ1-5; a weak D match, TRBD1 (5 bases). CDR1 is DFQATT, CDR2 SNEGSKA, per germline (reference sequence). This CDR3 region has 14 residues. V lost 5 bases and J 4 bases, leaving 15 bases between the germline ends. The chain's CDR3 is CSAGGVHGNQPQHF. The CDR3, as DNA: TGCAGTGCTGGGGGGGTTCATGGAAATCAGCCCCAGCATTTT.

The CDR3 is CASSLQGGPSKDETQYF. The CDR3 DNA sequence: TGCGCCAGCAGCTTGCAGGGGGGGCCCTCGAAAGACGAGACCCAGTACTTC. The chain has TRBV5-1 and TRBJ2-5; D is tentatively TRBD1 or TRBD2 (7 bases each). With 1 base removed from V and 5 bases from J, the gap between germline ends came to 21 bases. CDR1 is SGHRS, CDR2 YFSETQ, per germline. The CDR3 extends over 17 amino acids.

This sequence joins TRBV27 and TRBJ2-2, with TRBD2 matching over 7 bases. This CDR3 is 15 amino acids long. J gave up 0 bases and V 7 bases, and 5 bases lay outside the gene matches. Looked up from germline, CDR1 is MNHEY and CDR2 is SMNVEV (reference sequence). The CDR3 protein is CASTPRGANTGELFF. CDR3 DNA: TGTGCCAGCACCCCTCGGGGGGCGAACACCGGGGAGCTGTTTTTT.

The V gene is TRBV15, the J gene TRBJ2-1, with TRBD1 matching over 7 bases. With 5 bases clipped from V and 5 bases from J, the junction kept 0 bases outside the gene matches. The CDR3 covers 12 residues. Looked up from germline, CDR1 is LNHNV and CDR2 is YYDKDF (reference sequence). This CDR3 reads CATSGQDNEQFF. The DNA for the CDR3 is TGTGCCACCAGCGGACAGGACAATGAGCAGTTCTTC.

The V call is TRBV2, the J call TRBJ2-3; 9 positions match TRBD2. Germline-derived CDR1 and CDR2 are SNHLY and FYNNEI. The length of the CDR3 is 16 residues. The ends lost 7 bases at V and 3 bases at J; junction bases unmatched: 11. CDR3 protein: CASTDSGTSLTDTQYF. CDR3 in DNA: TGTGCCAGCACCGATTCCGGGACTAGCTTAACAGATACGCAGTATTTT.

This clonotype was counted at least ten times. The rearrangement joins TRBV7-2 to TRBJ2-5, with 12 bases lining up with TRBD2. The CDR3 consists of 19 residues. V was clipped by 1 base and J by 2 bases; unmatched bases: 11. CDR1 and CDR2 (germline): SGHTA, FQGNSA. CDR3 in DNA: TGTGCCAGCAGCTTAGTTCTAGCGGGAGGGCATGGGAATCAAGAGACCCAGTACTTC. As protein: CASSLVLAGGHGNQETQYF.

Comments on this clonotype: Given a much more abundant clone one base away, this may be a read error. This chain links TRBV7-2 with TRBJ1-4; possibly TRBD1 for D (5 bases). Germline loops: CDR1 SGHTA, CDR2 FQGNSA. The CDR3 contains 13 residues. Here the CDR3 reads CGSGQGANEKLFF. CDR3 nucleotides: TGTGGCAGCGGCCAAGGGGCTAATGAAAAACTGTTTTTT.

This clonotype occurred a few times. This chain connects TRBV12-3 or TRBV12-4 to TRBJ2-1; TRBD2 aligns across 7 bases. V lost 7 bases to trimming and J lost 6 bases; unmatched junction nucleotides: 12. The CDR3 is 15 residues long. CDR3 sequence: CASTKMGGGGNEQFF. Written as DNA, the CDR3 is TGTGCCAGCACCAAAATGGGGGGGGGGGGCAATGAGCAGTTCTTC.

This chain connects TRBV6-5 to TRBJ2-7; TRBD2 matches at 12 bases. The germline V gene encodes CDR1 MNHEY and CDR2 SVGAGI. The CDR3 length is 15 residues. V was clipped by 4 bases and J by 6 bases; unmatched bases: 7. CDR3 sequence: CASSSSGRAIGEQYF. The CDR3, as DNA: TGTGCCAGCAGTTCTAGCGGGAGGGCCATCGGCGAGCAGTACTTC.

The rearrangement links TRBV28 to TRBJ1-5; D uncertain. Trimming left V 6 bases short and J 8 bases short, with 20 bases between. In germline, CDR1 is MDHEN, CDR2 SYDVKM. The CDR3 has 15 residues. In nucleotides, the CDR3 is TGTGCCAGCAGGACGGACGGTGGAGATTGGGAGCCCCAGCATTTT. Its translation is CASRTDGGDWEPQHF.

This clonotype has a count of ten or more. The chain has TRBV7-6 and TRBJ1-2; tentatively, D is TRBD1 (5 bases). The germline V gene has CDR1 SGHVS and CDR2 FNYEAQ. The CDR3 loop spans 14 amino acids. Trimming stripped 1 base from V and 8 bases from J, with 14 bases between. CDR3 amino acids: CASSLEKGPGGYTF. For the CDR3, the DNA is TGTGCCAGCAGCTTAGAAAAGGGGCCTGGCGGCTACACCTTC.

This chain connects TRBV4-3 to TRBJ2-7; D is possibly TRBD2 (5 bases). Germline assignment: CDR1 LGHNA and CDR2 YSLEER. The CDR3 covers 14 residues. V lost 1 base and J 3 bases, leaving 10 bases between the germline ends. CDR3 protein: CASSQVEGDYEQYF. Written as DNA, the CDR3 is TGCGCCAGCAGCCAAGTTGAGGGCGACTACGAGCAGTACTTC.

The chain links TRBV5-5 to TRBJ1-2, with a possible D match to TRBD1 (5 bases). V was clipped by 0 bases and J by 6 bases, with 12 bases between them. Looked up from germline, CDR1 is SGHKS and CDR2 is YYEKEE (reference sequence). The length of the CDR3 is 14 residues. CDR3 in DNA: TGTGCCAGCAGCTTGGGAACAGGTCGGGATGGCTACACCTTC. Translated, it gives CASSLGTGRDGYTF.

The rearrangement joins TRBV11-2 to TRBJ2-1; the D gene is possibly TRBD1 (6 bases). The germline CDR1 and CDR2 sequences are SGHAT and FQNNGV. This CDR3 region has 18 residues. Trimming took 4 bases from V and 5 from J, leaving 24 bases between them. The CDR3 loop reads CASSWGLISGPNDNEQFF. The CDR3 DNA reads TGTGCCAGCAGCTGGGGGCTGATATCGGGGCCCAATGACAATGAGCAGTTCTTC.

In its sample, this clonotype ranks as medium-sized. This rearrangement joins TRBV20-1 to TRBJ2-7, with a possible D match to TRBD2 (7 bases). Germline V CDR1 and CDR2: DFQATT, SNEGSKA (reference sequence). CDR3 length: 19 residues. With 0 bases removed from V and 0 bases from J, the gap between germline ends came to 24 bases. The CDR3 is CSARDGGGGPTEFSYEQYF. For the CDR3, the DNA is TGCAGTGCTAGAGACGGGGGAGGGGGTCCCACCGAATTCTCCTACGAGCAGTACTTC.

This clonotype was counted a few times. The chain joins TRBV2 to TRBJ1-1, with D possibly TRBD1 on 5 matching bases. This CDR3 has 13 residues. From germline, CDR1 is SNHLY and CDR2 FYNNEI. V shed 1 base and J shed 11 bases, with 14 bases lying between them. In nucleotides, the CDR3 is TGTGCCAGCAGTGAAGACCGGGACTCGTTGGCTTTCTTT. Translation gives CASSEDRDSLAFF.

In DNA form, the CDR3 reads TGTGCCAGCAGCCAAGGGTGGGATACGGGACAGAGATACGAGCAGTACTTC. This translates into CASSQGWDTGQRYEQYF. The chain links TRBV4-2 to TRBJ2-7, with 7 bases matching TRBD1. J lost 4 bases, V lost 1 base, and 13 bases had no gene match. Germline values: CDR1 LGHNA, CDR2 YNFKEQ. CDR3 size: 17 residues.

The rearrangement joins TRBV5-5 to TRBJ1-3; perhaps TRBD1 as D (5 bases). Germline assignment: CDR1 SGHKS and CDR2 YYEKEE (reference sequence). V lost 4 bases and J 0 bases, leaving 8 bases between the germline ends. This CDR3 comprises 14 residues. The CDR3 DNA sequence: TGTGCCAGCAGCCCAGGACACTCTGGAAACACCATATATTTT. It yields the protein CASSPGHSGNTIYF.

This clonotype came up many times. The chain links TRBV7-2 to TRBJ2-7; the match to TRBD2 covers 11 bases. The CDR3 extends over 18 amino acids. The V segment lost 0 bases and the J segment 0 bases; nucleotides outside the gene matches: 7. The germline V gene encodes CDR1 SGHTA and CDR2 FQGNSA. CDR3 DNA: TGTGCCAGCAGCTTAGCTTCTAGCGGGAGGACCCTCTCCTACGAGCAGTACTTC. Translating it yields CASSLASSGRTLSYEQYF. The full variable domain, completed using reference TRBV7-2 and TRBJ2-7, is GAGVSQSPSNKVTEKGKDVELRCDPISGHTALYWYRQSLGQGLEFLIYFQGNSAPDKSGLPSDRFSAERTGGSVSTLTIQRTQQEDSAVYLCASSLASSGRTLSYEQYFGPGTRLTVT.

This clonotype showed up many times. This chain links TRBV7-2 with TRBJ2-7, with 9 bases fitting TRBD2. J was trimmed by 4 bases and V by 1 base; bases with no gene match: 5. The CDR3 loop spans 15 amino acids. Germline V gene lookup returns CDR1 SGHTA and CDR2 FQGNSA. For the CDR3, the DNA is TGTGCCAGCAGCTTAGTGCCTAGCGGGGTTTACGAGCAGTACTTC. Translated, it gives CASSLVPSGVYEQYF.

This clonotype was counted between two and nine times. The chain is built from TRBV5-5 and TRBJ2-1, with a weak D call TRBD2 (6 bases). Deletions cut 6 bases from V and 5 bases from J, with 9 bases between. CDR1 SGHKS and CDR2 YYEKEE come from the germline V gene (reference sequence). CDR3 length equals 12 residues. The chain's CDR3 is CASTQRDNEQFF. CDR3 nucleotide sequence: TGTGCCAGCACCCAGCGGGACAATGAGCAGTTCTTC.

In this sample, this clonotype turned up a few times. This sequence joins TRBV7-2 and TRBJ2-1, with TRBD2 identical over 7 bases. The V segment lost 1 base and the J segment 5 bases; nucleotides outside the gene matches: 5. Germline V lookup: CDR1 SGHTA, CDR2 FQGNSA. This CDR3 comprises 15 residues. The CDR3 sequence: CASSLEGLADNEQFF. In DNA form, the CDR3 reads TGTGCCAGCAGCTTAGAGGGGCTAGCGGACAATGAGCAGTTCTTC.